This T cell receptor beta chain is drawn from a study of blood T cell repertoires in COVID-19. Across the whole study: Acute-phase and convalescent COVID-19 samples originated in the United States, Italy and Spain. PBMCs, B-cell-depleted T cells, or T cells were the source of the cDNA or gDNA that made up the material.

This clone was seen just once. CDR1 and CDR2 from the germline V gene are LNHDA and SQIVND (reference sequence). The V end was cut by 5 bases, the J end by 11 bases, with 21 bases between. This CDR3 has 14 amino acids. Produced via immunoSEQ multiplex PCR; TCRdb's table is partial and in-frame only. The sample includes 300,000 to 400,000 clones, about 89% of them seen just once. The sequencing input was PBMCs or T cells enriched from blood (not recorded which). The sequence was collected from a man in his 60s who had recovered from COVID-19. The chain couples TRBV19 to TRBJ1-1; tentatively, D is TRBD1 (5 bases). The CDR3, as DNA: TGTGCCAGTAGTGGGACCGCGGGGTATCAAACGGCTTTCTTT. The encoded protein is CASSGTAGYQTAFF.